These 26 T cell receptor beta chains were all obtained from the same sample, sequenced in a study of blood T cell repertoires in COVID-19. Using immunoSEQ multiplex PCR, the repertoire was profiled, and TCRdb retains in-frame clones only, with some absent. The top ten clones hold less than 4% of a sample with fewer than 70,000 clones, over 80% of them seen once. Specimen: peripheral blood. The receptor source for this set is a human donor in a cohort sampled during active COVID-19.

V usage is TRBV2 and J usage is TRBJ1-1; D is perhaps TRBD1 (6 bases). Germline values: CDR1 SNHLY, CDR2 FYNNEI. V was clipped by 0 bases and J by 8 bases, with 10 bases between them. CDR3 size: 13 residues. CDR3 sequence (DNA): TGTGCCAGCAGTGAAGCAAGGACAGCGGAAGCTTTCTTT. This gives the protein CASSEARTAEAFF.

CDR3 sequence reads: CASSRTLGQAQYF. CDR3 DNA sequence: TGTGCCAGCAGCCGGACCTTGGGGCAGGCGCAGTATTTT. The chain combines TRBV7-3 with TRBJ2-3, with D maybe TRBD1 (5 bases). V gave up 5 bases and J gave up 10 bases, with 16 bases separating them. The germline V gene has CDR1 SGHTA and CDR2 FQGTGA. CDR3 length equals 13 residues.

The J gene is TRBJ2-5, the V gene TRBV11-3, with 9 bases aligning to TRBD2. V lost 5 bases, J lost 3 bases, and 7 bases stayed unmatched. The CDR3 totals 15 residues. Germline V CDR1 and CDR2: SGHNT, YENEEA. The CDR3 sequence is CASSPSGGGEETQYF. The CDR3 DNA reads TGTGCCAGCAGCCCGAGCGGCGGGGGGGAAGAGACCCAGTACTTC.

V and J are TRBV5-5 and TRBJ2-7, with a tentative D call TRBD1 (5 bases). V was shortened by 4 bases and J by 3 bases, with 11 bases between the two germline ends. Germline CDR1 reads SGHKS; CDR2 reads YYEKEE (reference sequence). CDR3 length equals 13 residues. The CDR3 coding sequence is TGTGCCAGCAGCCCTCAGGGTTACTACGAGCAGTACTTC. Translating it yields CASSPQGYYEQYF.

The gene calls are TRBV5-1 and TRBJ2-7; TRBD1 might be the D (5 bases). Trimming stripped 0 bases from V and 3 bases from J, with 7 bases between. CDR1 SGHRS and CDR2 YFSETQ come from the germline V gene. CDR3 size: 13 residues. This CDR3 reads CASSLDRIYEQYF. CDR3 DNA: TGCGCCAGCAGCTTGGACAGGATCTACGAGCAGTACTTC.

This clone came up once. The chain recombines TRBV2 with TRBJ2-1; 11 bases are shared with TRBD1. The V segment lost 6 bases and the J segment 9 bases; nucleotides outside the gene matches: 13. Germline values: CDR1 SNHLY, CDR2 FYNNEI. CDR3 length: 16 amino acids. In DNA form, the CDR3 reads TGTGCCAGCAGCACCCGAGGACAGGGGGCTGGGGGTGAGCAGTTCTTC. It yields the protein CASSTRGQGAGGEQFF.

The V and J genes are TRBV19 and TRBJ1-3; TRBD1 is a possible D gene (5 bases). Germline-derived CDR1 and CDR2 are LNHDA and SQIVND (reference sequence). The CDR3 extends over 14 amino acids. Trimming cost V 7 bases and J 2 bases, with 12 bases left between them. The CDR3 spells CASNLRATGNTIYF. CDR3 bases: TGTGCCAGTAACCTCAGGGCTACTGGAAACACCATATATTTT.

This chain joins TRBV14 and TRBJ2-7, with 8 bases identical to TRBD2. The V and J ends lost 1 base and 2 bases, in that order; junction bases with no gene match: 1. The CDR3 loop spans 14 amino acids. Germline V gene lookup returns CDR1 SGHDN and CDR2 FVKESK. The CDR3 spells CASSQGGGPYEQYF. The CDR3 DNA reads TGTGCCAGCAGCCAAGGCGGGGGGCCCTACGAGCAGTACTTC. The whole variable domain, filled in from reference TRBV14 and TRBJ2-7, reads EAGVTQFPSHSVIEKGQTVTLRCDPISGHDNLYWYRRVMGKEIKFLLHFVKESKQDESGMPNNRFLAERTGGTYSTLKVQPAELEDSGVYFCASSQGGGPYEQYFGPGTRLTVT.

This rearrangement joins TRBV18 to TRBJ2-1, with 7 bases fitting TRBD2. The CDR3 is 14 residues long. Per germline, CDR1 KGHSH and CDR2 LQKENI. With 4 bases clipped from V and 9 bases from J, the junction kept 9 bases outside the gene matches. The CDR3 DNA reads as TGTGCCAGCTCACAGAGTACTAGCGAAGCTGAGCAGTTCTTC. It translates to CASSQSTSEAEQFF.

The chain uses TRBV20-1 and TRBJ1-2; D unresolved. Trimming cost V 3 bases and J 6 bases, with 14 bases left between them. Germline lookup yields CDR1 DFQATT and CDR2 SNEGSKA (reference sequence). The CDR3 spans 13 residues. The CDR3 protein is CSASLSGLDGYTF. CDR3 nucleotides: TGCAGTGCTAGTTTGTCGGGGTTGGATGGCTACACCTTC.

The rearrangement links TRBV4-2 to TRBJ2-1; TRBD1 matches at 7 bases. The CDR3 loop spans 16 amino acids. Looked up from germline, CDR1 is LGHNA and CDR2 is YNFKEQ. The V and J ends lost 0 bases and 1 base, in that order; junction bases with no gene match: 3. DNA for the CDR3: TGTGCCAGCAGCCAAGAAACAGGGGAGTCCTACAATGAGCAGTTCTTC. Translating it yields CASSQETGESYNEQFF.

Only a few counts were recorded for this clone. This chain links TRBV7-9 with TRBJ1-1; D uncertain. CDR3 size: 13 residues. Germline values: CDR1 SEHNR, CDR2 FQNEAQ (reference sequence). Trimming took off 1 base at V and 5 bases at J, with 8 bases between the two ends. The CDR3 nucleotides are TGTGCCAGCAGCTTAGACCCCGGGACTGAAGCTTTCTTT. Translated: CASSLDPGTEAFF.

V gene TRBV19 combines with J gene TRBJ1-1; D perhaps matches TRBD1 (6 bases). Trimming shortened V by 4 bases and J by 1 base, and 19 bases separated the two germline ends. CDR1 and CDR2 from the germline V gene are LNHDA and SQIVND (reference sequence). This CDR3 has 17 residues. This CDR3 is CASSTRTEGLKNTEAFF. CDR3 in DNA: TGTGCCAGTAGTACCCGGACAGAGGGTCTAAAGAACACTGAAGCTTTCTTT.

J is TRBJ2-7 and V is TRBV3-1 (or the pseudogene TRBV3-2); D is ambiguous. Germline V gene data show CDR1 as LGHDT and CDR2 as YNNKEL (reference sequence). The V and J ends lost 1 base and 2 bases respectively, with 3 bases between them. The CDR3 is 12 residues long. The CDR3 here is CASSQGAYEQYF. DNA of the CDR3: TGTGCCAGCAGCCAAGGAGCCTACGAGCAGTACTTC.

V and J are TRBV18 and TRBJ1-1; 7 nucleotides align to TRBD1. The CDR3 length is 15 residues. Trimming at V came to 3 bases and at J to 1 base, leaving 5 bases not matched to a gene. Germline V gene data show CDR1 as KGHSH and CDR2 as LQKENI. CDR3 bases: TGTGCCAGCTCACCTACCGGGACAGCGAACACTGAAGCTTTCTTT. Protein: CASSPTGTANTEAFF. The entire variable domain, with the rest obtained from reference TRBV18 and TRBJ1-1, is as follows: NAGVMQNPRHLVRRRGQEARLRCSPMKGHSHVYWYRQLPEEGLKFMVYLQKENIIDESGMPKERFSAEFPKEGPSILRIQQVVRGDSAAYFCASSPTGTANTEAFFGQGTRLTVV.

The gene calls are TRBV2 and TRBJ2-2, with a weak D call TRBD1 (6 bases). The CDR3 loop spans 15 amino acids. V was cut by 8 bases and J by 0 bases, with 13 bases left in between. Germline CDR1 reads SNHLY; CDR2 reads FYNNEI. CDR3 region: CASRLTGANTGELFF. In DNA form, the CDR3 reads TGTGCCAGCCGCTTGACAGGAGCGAACACCGGGGAGCTGTTTTTT.

This chain links TRBV6-5 with TRBJ1-5; D remains ambiguous. The germline V gene has CDR1 MNHEY and CDR2 SVGAGI. CDR3 length: 14 amino acids. Trimming shortened V by 2 bases and J by 4 bases, and 9 bases separated the two germline ends. Written as DNA, the CDR3 is TGTGCCAGCAGTTACCGGCGCGGGAATCAGCCCCAGCATTTT. This translates into CASSYRRGNQPQHF.

The genes are TRBV9 and TRBJ1-3; D gene ambiguous. V lost 4 bases, J lost 0 bases, and 11 bases lay in between. Looked up from germline, CDR1 is SGDLS and CDR2 is YYNGEE. The CDR3 spans 15 residues. CDR3 coding DNA: TGTGCCAGCAGCCCCCAACGGTTCTCTGGAAACACCATATATTTT. Residues: CASSPQRFSGNTIYF.

This clone was counted between two and nine times. The J gene is TRBJ1-2, the V gene TRBV7-9; the D gene is possibly TRBD1 (6 bases). CDR1 is SEHNR, CDR2 FQNEAQ, per germline (reference sequence). The CDR3 contains 14 residues. V was cut by 2 bases and J by 7 bases, with 14 bases left in between. The CDR3 region is CASSLILGGAGYTF. CDR3 nucleotides: TGTGCCAGCAGCTTAATCTTAGGGGGGGCTGGCTACACCTTC.

The chain couples TRBV6-5 to TRBJ2-2; D remains unclear. Trimming shortened V by 7 bases and J by 5 bases, and 14 bases separated the two germline ends. In germline, CDR1 is MNHEY, CDR2 SVGAGI. The CDR3 is made up of 14 amino acids. CDR3 in DNA: TGTGCCAGCACCGCCCCAGGTGGGACCGGGGAGCTGTTTTTT. Its protein product is CASTAPGGTGELFF.

Judged by abundance, this clone is medium-sized. The chain couples TRBV18 to TRBJ1-1; TRBD1 matches at 9 bases. Per the germline V gene, CDR1 is KGHSH and CDR2 is LQKENI. CDR3 length: 13 amino acids. The trim removed 5 bases at V and 6 bases at J, leaving 4 bases unmatched. As DNA, the CDR3 is TGTGCCAGCTCAGCGGGGACAGGGTCTGAAGCTTTCTTT. This translates into CASSAGTGSEAFF.

This clone was observed a few times. The chain uses TRBV19 and TRBJ1-5; D gene unclear. The CDR3 extends over 14 amino acids. Trimming removed 5 bases at V and 4 bases at J, with 12 bases between. Per the germline V gene, CDR1 is LNHDA and CDR2 is SQIVND (reference sequence). The CDR3 bases are TGTGCCAGTAGTCTGTCGGGGTCGAATCAGCCCCAGCATTTT. It specifies CASSLSGSNQPQHF.

The V and J genes are TRBV6-5 and TRBJ2-3; D gene ambiguous. The CDR3 has 13 residues. V shed 8 bases and J shed 0 bases, with 9 bases lying between them. The germline V gene encodes CDR1 MNHEY and CDR2 SVGAGI. CDR3 bases: TGTGCCAGCTCCCTGCGGAGCACAGATACGCAGTATTTT. Amino acids: CASSLRSTDTQYF.

The rearrangement uses TRBV5-4 and TRBJ2-7, with a weak D call TRBD2 (6 bases). Trimming removed 3 bases from V and 7 bases from J, with 14 bases in between. The CDR3 is 13 amino acids. Per the germline V gene, CDR1 is SGHNT and CDR2 is YYREEE (reference sequence). Here the CDR3 reads CASSSGGGLEQYF. The CDR3 nucleotides are TGTGCCAGCAGCTCGGGTGGGGGACTTGAGCAGTACTTC.

The V gene is TRBV7-9, the J gene TRBJ2-7, with D possibly TRBD1 on 5 matching bases. CDR3 length: 14 amino acids. V lost 3 bases and J 0 bases, leaving 9 bases between the germline ends. Looked up from germline, CDR1 is SEHNR and CDR2 is FQNEAQ (reference sequence). The CDR3 here is CASSLVDSSYEQYF. In DNA form, the CDR3 reads TGTGCCAGCAGCTTGGTAGACAGCTCCTACGAGCAGTACTTC.

The chain is built from TRBV4-1 and TRBJ2-7; TRBD1 matches 10 bases. This CDR3 is 15 amino acids long. V was clipped by 3 bases and J by 2 bases; unmatched bases: 4. CDR1 is MGHRA and CDR2 is YSYEKL in the germline V gene. CDR3 region: CASSQSGTGAYEQYF. The CDR3 DNA reads as TGCGCCAGCAGCCAGTCCGGGACAGGGGCCTACGAGCAGTACTTC.